A selection of T cell receptor beta chains follows, all from one sample in a study of T cell responses to AZD1222 COVID-19 vaccine. Profiled with immunoSEQ multiplex PCR; TCRdb holds only in-frame clones, not every one. The data contain approximately 100,000 clones, around 90% of them singletons. Sequencing used peripheral blood, obtained on day 0 of AZD1222 vaccination. These receptors all come from an adult in good health. The CDR3 runs from the conserved cysteine through the conserved F or W. The D gene is left open where the match is weak. For some rows the clone size is stated as once, few or many, or as a class when expanded; others skip it.

d_gene,v_gene,abundance,j_gene,CDR3aa,CDR3nt
-,TRBV4-3,-,TRBJ2-5,CASSQEGGAGETQYF,TGCGCCAGCAGCCAAGAAGGGGGGGCCGGGGAGACCCAGTACTTC
-,TRBV27,-,TRBJ2-7,CASSLSRLATTYEQYF,TGTGCCAGCAGTTTATCTCGCCTAGCGACTACCTACGAGCAGTACTTC
-,TRBV5-5,-,TRBJ1-2,CASSLAGDDYGYTF,TGTGCCAGCAGCTTGGCGGGGGATGACTATGGCTACACCTTC
-,TRBV3-1/TRBV3-2,-,TRBJ2-1,CASSQVGFNEQFF,TGTGCCAGCAGCCAAGTAGGGTTCAATGAGCAGTTCTTC
TRBD1,TRBV10-1,-,TRBJ2-5,CASSEETGAPQYF,TGCGCCAGCAGTGAAGAGACAGGGGCCCCCCAGTACTTC
-,TRBV10-3,-,TRBJ1-1,CAISGTRNTEAFF,TGTGCCATCAGTGGGACACGGAACACTGAAGCTTTCTTT
-,TRBV9,-,TRBJ2-5,CASSALEYF,TGTGCCAGCAGCGCCCTCGAGTACTTC
-,TRBV10-3,-,TRBJ1-2,CAISERGEGRSYTF,TGTGCCATCAGTGAGCGGGGTGAGGGGCGTAGCTACACCTTC
-,TRBV21-1,-,TRBJ2-7,CASSKVGGRIKQYF,TGTGCCAGCAGCAAAGTCGGGGGGCGCATCAAGCAGTACTTC
-,TRBV28,once,TRBJ1-2,CASSLYPTNDGYTF,TGTGCCAGCAGTTTATACCCTACTAATGATGGCTACACCTTC